This TCR beta chain was found in a study of CD8+ T cells in alopecia areata. As the sequencing template, cDNA was produced by extracting RNA and reverse transcribing it. Assay: immunoSEQ multiplex PCR; the TCRdb copy retains only in-frame clones and omits some. The sample holds about 150,000 clones; 47% are singletons and the top ten take around 6.8%. CDR3 length: 15 amino acids. In germline, CDR1 is GTSNPN, CDR2 SVGIG (reference sequence). Between the trimmed V and J ends, which lost 4 bases and 1 base, there was a span of 15 bases. The source material was CD4+ T cells sorted from blood. The clonotype was recovered from a human donor with alopecia areata. This chain joins TRBV30 and TRBJ2-3; no clear D gene. In DNA, the CDR3 is TGTGCCTGGACCCCTCAGAACCATGGCACAGATACGCAGTATTTT. The encoded protein is CAWTPQNHGTDTQYF.